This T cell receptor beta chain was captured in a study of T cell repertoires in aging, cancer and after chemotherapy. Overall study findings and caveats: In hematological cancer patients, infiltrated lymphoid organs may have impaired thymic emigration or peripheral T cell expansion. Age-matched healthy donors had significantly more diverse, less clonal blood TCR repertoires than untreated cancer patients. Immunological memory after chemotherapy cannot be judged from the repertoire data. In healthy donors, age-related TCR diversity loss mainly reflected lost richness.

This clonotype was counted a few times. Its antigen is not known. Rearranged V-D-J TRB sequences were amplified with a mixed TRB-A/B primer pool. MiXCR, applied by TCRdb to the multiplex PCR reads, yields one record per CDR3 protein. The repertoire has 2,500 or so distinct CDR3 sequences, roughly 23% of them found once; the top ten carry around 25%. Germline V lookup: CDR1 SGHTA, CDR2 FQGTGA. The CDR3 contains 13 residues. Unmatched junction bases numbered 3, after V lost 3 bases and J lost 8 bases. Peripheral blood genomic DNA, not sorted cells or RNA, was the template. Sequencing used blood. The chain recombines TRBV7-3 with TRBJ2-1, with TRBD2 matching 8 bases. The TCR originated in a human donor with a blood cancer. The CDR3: CASSLGLGDEQFF. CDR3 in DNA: TGTGCCAGCAGCTTGGGACTAGGCGATGAGCAGTTCTTC.